This T cell receptor beta chain originates from a study of cytomegalovirus exposure and HLA in healthy donors. The study's findings and limits: The study reported that TCR beta sequences accurately predicted HLA-A and HLA-B alleles in most subjects.

CDR1 and CDR2 from the germline V gene are MNHEY and SVGAGI. The CDR3 is 13 amino acids. The V and J ends lost 10 bases and 5 bases, in that order; junction bases with no gene match: 8. PCR involved 60 Vbeta and 13 Jbeta primers. Clones were read by immunoSEQ multiplex PCR, and TCRdb kept only the in-frame ones, dropping some. Seen here are 65,000 or so clones, less than 65% observed once, and the top ten hold roughly 3.1%. Remarks on this clone: Antigen unknown.

This chain uses TRBV6-5 with TRBJ2-3; TRBD2 matches at 8 bases. Sequencing was done on a sample of PBMCs. This receptor was obtained from a man aged 30-40 years in good health and CMV-seronegative. DNA for the CDR3: TGTGCCACCACGGGGGGGTCGATAGATACGCAGTATTTT. It encodes CATTGGSIDTQYF.